This T cell receptor beta chain was recorded in a study of PD-L1 blockade in urothelial cancer (dated by TCRdb to the late 2010s). About the full investigation: All patients started therapy around 2014 and received atezolizumab 1,200 mg intravenously every 3 weeks. In the same patients, whole exome sequencing and RNA sequencing of pretreatment tumors were performed in addition to TCR sequencing. Durable clinical benefit was achieved by nine patients but not by the remaining 20. Blood samples were analyzed at 3 weeks after treatment start (second dose) and at 6 weeks after treatment start. Blood samples gave median yields of approximately 130,000 T cells and 82,636 unique TCRs, along with a median clonality of about 0.084. Durable clinical benefit was defined as progression-free survival longer than 6 months, and TCR features were also tested against progression-free and overall survival. An exploratory multi-omic analysis was conducted of the somatic, immune and clinical correlates of response to PD-L1 blockade with atezolizumab in urothelial cancer. Pretreatment tumor samples, along with matched peripheral blood collected serially before and after atezolizumab treatment, underwent TCR sequencing. An ECOG performance status of 0 or 1 was recorded for the patients, and 0 to 3 prior chemotherapy regimens had been received by the patients. Pretreatment blood TCR-seq was available for about 30 patients, at least one posttreatment blood collection was obtained for some 25 patients, and tumor TCR-seq was available for some 25 patients. About 90% of the 29 patients were males with bladder-origin urothelial cancer, and about 60% of the 29 reported a prior smoking history.

The sample's time point, from its label and the paper: pretreatment peripheral blood. A total of around 30 patients with locally advanced or metastatic urothelial carcinoma, treated at Memorial Sloan Kettering on a trial protocol, made up the cohort. Peripheral blood mononuclear cells were collected from each patient pretreatment and during treatment, giving between 1 and 8 total time points per patient. The Qiagen DNeasy Blood extraction kit was used to purify genomic DNA from total PBMCs and from tumor samples. PBMCs were collected pretreatment and during treatment and were isolated and stored as previously described. Synthetic TCR analog templates were spiked into each PCR to estimate absolute template abundance from read counts. Using the immunoSEQ assay, TCRbeta CDR3 regions were amplified from genomic DNA with bias-controlled V and J gene primers. Rearranged TCRbeta segments were sequenced at approximately 20X coverage. The study's processing was this. Sequencing errors were corrected by clustering, and CDR3s were annotated against IMGT so that V, D and J genes could be assigned. Only productive TCRbeta rearrangements were used in downstream analyses, excluding out-of-frame or stop-codon sequences. Clonality was computed as one minus Shannon entropy normalized by the log of the number of unique productive sequences. Fisher's exact test with Benjamini-Hochberg correction, using a cutoff of adjusted p below 0.01, was how clones that differed between time points or between blood and tumor were identified. The clones in this table, taken by TCRdb from immuneACCESS, are in-frame only. Not every clone is retained; where verified, under half of the shortfall comes from an unresolved V gene, and the cause of the rest is unknown. V, J and clone size reflect that table, while D and trimming were determined from the DNA. The sample contains tens of thousands of clones, about four fifths of them found a single time. The ten largest clones take up around 9.3% of the sample.

In regard to this clone: The antigen it binds to is not known. No much larger clone exists at a distance of one base, and base qualities are not known.

General study outcomes and caveats: A pretreatment peripheral blood TCR clonality below the median was linked to improved progression-free and overall survival. Greater expansion of tumor-associated TCR clones in peripheral blood 3 weeks after the start of treatment was observed in patients with durable benefit (n of about 20, p = 0.022). Because the sample size was small (n of about 29) and many exploratory analyses were performed, the results are intended to be hypothesis-generating.

Between the V and J ends, shortened by 0 bases and 6 bases respectively, the junction contains 20 bases. There are 17 amino acids in the CDR3, from cysteine to phenylalanine inclusive. Kept here is only the CDR3 DNA, which spans 51 bases and is read in frame from base 1. The germline V gene yields SGHAT for CDR1 and FQNNGV for CDR2. The source of this sequence is a man between 70 and 80 years old with urothelial cancer. Here the sequenced sample was PBMCs, taken around atezolizumab (anti-PD-L1) treatment. The chain links TRBV11-2 with TRBJ1-2; too little of a D gene remains to name it. The CDR3 is CASSLDSRSGETNGYTF. The DNA sequence is TGTGCCAGCAGCTTAGATTCACGATCGGGAGAGACGAATGGCTACACCTTC.